This T cell receptor beta chain was sequenced in a study of CD8+ T cells in alopecia areata (dated by TCRdb to the late 2010s). Broadly, across the study: The study used high-throughput TCRbeta sequencing to examine T cell clonal expansion in alopecia areata, in both the C3H/HeJ mouse model and human patients. Clonality in the scalp was compared among normal scalp (n=4), patchy alopecia areata scalp (n=8), and alopecia totalis/universalis scalp (n=8). RNA came from the PAXgene miRNA kit for fixed scalp, the miRNeasy kit for PBMCs, and the RNeasy kit for mouse skin. In humans, TCRbeta sequencing was performed on scalp tissue and on sorted CD4+ and CD8+ peripheral blood T cells from healthy controls and from patients with patchy or totalis/universalis alopecia areata. immunoSEQ multiplex PCR using 35 Vbeta forward primers and 13 Jbeta reverse primers was used to amplify TCRbeta CDR3 regions. General findings and caveats noted by the study authors: Shared TCR sequences between patients were less evident than in mice, which may be partly attributable to HLA diversity in the patient population. Resident alphabeta T cells in normal human skin are also sequenced, complicating scalp TCR repertoire analysis, unlike mouse skin dominated by gammadelta T cells. Compared with normal scalp, lesional scalp had higher clonality and more expanded CD8+ clones, particularly in alopecia totalis/universalis, a pattern that suggests antigenic drive.

PBMCs were separated by density centrifugation and stained for CD3, CD4 and CD8, after which CD4+ and CD8+ T cells were sorted on a FACSAria. Unaffected controls provided scalp biopsies and blood samples. In this sample, this clone turned up a few times. Its antigen target is currently unknown. The sample holds no much larger clone one base away, and base qualities are not on file. CDR1 and CDR2 are drawn from the germline V gene: SGHDN, FVKESK. V drops 0 bases and J drops 9 bases, leaving 6 bases in between. The CDR3 spans 13 residues, from the cysteine through the phenylalanine. Only the CDR3 DNA is retained, 39 bases long and in frame from the first base. Library preparation employed the immunoSEQ multiplex PCR assay. RNA was extracted from all samples and reverse transcribed into cDNA, which served as template for TCR sequencing. SuperScript III was used to make first-strand cDNA, primed with a 2:1 mix of oligo-dT and random hexamers. Amplification bias was assessed with a synthetic immune receptor repertoire, and residual bias was removed computationally. Per the authors' processing: Raw reads were preprocessed to remove errors, and CDR3 was defined by IMGT conventions from the conserved cysteine to phenylalanine. Clonality was calculated as 1 minus Shannon entropy normalized by log2 of the number of productive unique TCRs. CD4 or CD8 identity of scalp clones was inferred by cross-referencing scalp TCRbeta sequences with sorted blood CD4 and CD8 repertoires. In its TCRdb copy, this immuneACCESS table keeps in-frame sequences only and misses some clones. Where compared with another copy, unresolved V genes explain less than half of these, and the others have no known cause. The DNA was the basis for D and trimming; V, J and clone size are from that table. In all, the sample holds about 110,000 clones, and almost 60% of those were seen once. The ten largest clones represent roughly 19% of the sample.

What was sequenced was CD8+ T cells sorted from blood. The rearranged chain carries TRBV14 and TRBJ2-6, with the D gene uncertain. The origin of this receptor is a human donor in good health. The CDR3 protein is CASSQESVNVLTF. The base sequence is TGTGCCAGCAGCCAAGAGAGCGTCAACGTCCTGACTTTC.